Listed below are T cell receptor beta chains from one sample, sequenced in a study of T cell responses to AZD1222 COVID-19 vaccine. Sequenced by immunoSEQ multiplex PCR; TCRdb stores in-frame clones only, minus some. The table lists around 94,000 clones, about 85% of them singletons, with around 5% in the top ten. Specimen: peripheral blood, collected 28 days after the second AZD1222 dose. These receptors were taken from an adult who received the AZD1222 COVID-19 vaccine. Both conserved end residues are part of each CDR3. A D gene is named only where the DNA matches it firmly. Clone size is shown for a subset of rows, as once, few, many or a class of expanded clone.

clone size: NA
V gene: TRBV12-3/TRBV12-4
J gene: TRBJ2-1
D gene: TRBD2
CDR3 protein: CASSWGGNEQFF
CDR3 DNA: TGTGCCAGCTCTTGGGGGGGTAATGAGCAGTTCTTC

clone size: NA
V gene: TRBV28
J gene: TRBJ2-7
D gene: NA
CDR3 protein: CASRGGRPYEQYF
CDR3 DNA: TGTGCCAGCAGAGGAGGCAGGCCCTACGAGCAGTACTTC

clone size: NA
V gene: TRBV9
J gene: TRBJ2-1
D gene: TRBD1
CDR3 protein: CASSPTGQYNEQFF
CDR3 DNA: TGTGCCAGCAGCCCCACGGGACAGTACAATGAGCAGTTCTTC

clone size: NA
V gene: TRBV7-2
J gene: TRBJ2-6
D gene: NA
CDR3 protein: CASSRSSEGPSGANVLTF
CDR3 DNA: TGTGCCAGCAGCAGATCTTCAGAGGGTCCCTCTGGGGCCAACGTCCTGACTTTC

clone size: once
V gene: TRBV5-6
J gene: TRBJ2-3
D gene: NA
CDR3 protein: CASSFAIADTQYF
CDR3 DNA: TGTGCCAGCAGCTTCGCAATAGCAGATACGCAGTATTTT

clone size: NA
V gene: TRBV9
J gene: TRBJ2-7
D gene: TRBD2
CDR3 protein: CASSVGVGGLGGEQYF
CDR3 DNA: TGTGCCAGCAGCGTAGGAGTTGGGGGACTAGGAGGCGAGCAGTACTTC

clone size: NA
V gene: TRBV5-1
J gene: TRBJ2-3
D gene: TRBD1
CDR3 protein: CASSPGTGGRADTQYF
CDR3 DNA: TGCGCCAGCAGCCCCGGGACAGGGGGTAGGGCAGATACGCAGTATTTT

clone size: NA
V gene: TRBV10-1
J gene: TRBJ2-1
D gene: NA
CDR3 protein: CASSESSDLHEQFF
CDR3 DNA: TGCGCCAGCAGTGAGTCGTCTGACCTGCATGAGCAGTTCTTC

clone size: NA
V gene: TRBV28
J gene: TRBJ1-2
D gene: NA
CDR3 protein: CASQGRTGSYTF
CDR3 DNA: TGTGCCAGTCAGGGCCGGACCGGGAGCTACACCTTC

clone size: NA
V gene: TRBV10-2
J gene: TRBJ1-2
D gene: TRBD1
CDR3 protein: CASRGTAARLHGYTF
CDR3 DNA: TGCGCCAGCAGGGGGACAGCCGCCCGCCTTCATGGCTACACCTTC